The rows below give T cell receptor beta chains drawn from one sample of a study of blood T cell repertoires in COVID-19. Data came from immunoSEQ multiplex PCR; TCRdb stores just in-frame clones and leaves some out. The profile covers around 110,000 clones, with 90% appearing a single time and 1.5% to 2% taken by the ten largest. The sample was peripheral blood. These receptor sequences come from a human donor with active COVID-19. The donor label of this sample is uncertain. CDR3s include the opening cysteine and the closing phenylalanine or tryptophan. Each record gives: V gene, clone size, D gene, J gene, CDR3 DNA, CDR3 protein. The D gene is left open where the match is weak. Clone size is not always given. Where it is, it says once, few, many or a class for expanded clones.

v_call: TRBV19; clone_size: NA; d_call: NA; j_call: TRBJ2-3; cdr3_nt: TGTGCCAGTAGCCCACGGGGGGCCTCGGATACGCAGTATTTT; cdr3_aa: CASSPRGASDTQYF
v_call: TRBV30; clone_size: NA; d_call: TRBD1; j_call: TRBJ1-1; cdr3_nt: TGTGCCGGAGACAGGGGGAACATGAACACTGAAGCTTTCTTT; cdr3_aa: CAGDRGNMNTEAFF
v_call: TRBV18; clone_size: NA; d_call: TRBD2; j_call: TRBJ2-7; cdr3_nt: TGTGCCAGCTCACCACCGGGACTAGCGGGGGCCTACTACGAGCAGTACTTC; cdr3_aa: CASSPPGLAGAYYEQYF
v_call: TRBV11-3; clone_size: NA; d_call: NA; j_call: TRBJ2-5; cdr3_nt: TGTGCCAGCAGCTCTTACAGGGAAAGGGAGACCCAGTACTTC; cdr3_aa: CASSSYRERETQYF
v_call: TRBV6-2/TRBV6-3; clone_size: NA; d_call: NA; j_call: TRBJ2-7; cdr3_nt: TGTGCCAGCAGTTACTCAAGGGGGAACAACGAGCAGTACTTC; cdr3_aa: CASSYSRGNNEQYF
v_call: TRBV5-4; clone_size: once; d_call: TRBD1; j_call: TRBJ2-6; cdr3_nt: TGTGCCAGCAGCACAATGACAGGGGCTGGGGCCAACGTCCTGACTTTC; cdr3_aa: CASSTMTGAGANVLTF
v_call: TRBV7-2; clone_size: once; d_call: NA; j_call: TRBJ1-5; cdr3_nt: TGTGCCAGCAGCTTAGATCGGGGGGTTCAGCCCCAGCATTTT; cdr3_aa: CASSLDRGVQPQHF
v_call: TRBV30; clone_size: NA; d_call: NA; j_call: TRBJ2-7; cdr3_nt: TGTGCCTGGAGTGTTGGCATTACCTACGAGCAGTACTTC; cdr3_aa: CAWSVGITYEQYF
v_call: TRBV4-3; clone_size: NA; d_call: NA; j_call: TRBJ2-3; cdr3_nt: TGCGCCAGCAGCCAAGATCAGGGGAAAGCGCAGTATTTT; cdr3_aa: CASSQDQGKAQYF
v_call: TRBV4-2; clone_size: NA; d_call: NA; j_call: TRBJ1-3; cdr3_nt: TGTGCCAGCAGCCAAGCAGGAAACACCATATATTTT; cdr3_aa: CASSQAGNTIYF
v_call: TRBV7-9; clone_size: NA; d_call: NA; j_call: TRBJ2-2; cdr3_nt: TGTGCCAGCAGCCCCCTGGCGGGGTCGGTCACCGGGGAGCTGTTTTTT; cdr3_aa: CASSPLAGSVTGELFF
v_call: TRBV5-6; clone_size: NA; d_call: TRBD1; j_call: TRBJ2-2; cdr3_nt: TGTGCCAGCAGCTTCAGGGGGCTAACTATAGTCACCGGGGAGCTGTTTTTT; cdr3_aa: CASSFRGLTIVTGELFF
v_call: TRBV6-1; clone_size: NA; d_call: NA; j_call: TRBJ1-5; cdr3_nt: TGTGCCAGCAGTGAATTCCCAGGGCTTAATCAGCCCCAGCATTTT; cdr3_aa: CASSEFPGLNQPQHF